This TCR beta chain is from a study of blood T cell repertoires in COVID-19. Overall study: From T cells, B-cell-depleted T cells, or PBMCs came the material, which was cDNA or gDNA.

The CDR3 is 15 residues long. V lost 4 bases and J lost 0, with 9 bases in between. Germline loops: CDR1 LNHNV, CDR2 YYDKDF (reference sequence). Clinical histories supplied by participants themselves formed the basis of cohort assignment. What the recovered Cohort 3 donors had was two negative PCRs, clearance, or symptom resolution. Original processing methods: Amplified reference gene primers provided the basis for estimating nucleated cell counts. Repertoires were generated with immunoSEQ multiplex PCR, while TCRdb's copy carries only in-frame clones and drops some. V and J calls and clone size are copied from that table; D and trimming were computed from the DNA. The sample yields about 350,000 clones, over 75% seen once.

The TCR was taken from a woman in her 30s who had recovered from COVID-19. V is TRBV15 and J is TRBJ1-4; the D gene is possibly TRBD1 (5 bases). Sequenced: PBMCs or T cells enriched from blood (not recorded which). The CDR3: CATSNTGATNEKLFF. CDR3 DNA sequence: TGTGCCACCAGCAATACAGGTGCAACTAATGAAAAACTGTTTTTT. The full variable domain, with the rest looked up from reference TRBV15 and TRBJ1-4, is DAMVIQNPRYQVTQFGKPVTLSCSQTLNHNVMYWYQQKSSQAPKLLFHYYDKDFNNEADTPDNFQSRRPNTSFCFLDIRSPGLGDTAMYLCATSNTGATNEKLFFGSGTQLSVL.